Following are 12 T cell receptor beta chains from one sample sequenced in a study of shared clonotypes between healthy human individuals. Here immunoSEQ multiplex PCR was the method, and the copy in TCRdb shows in-frame clones only, minus some. The sample lists 1.4 million to 1.5 million clones, roughly 96% occurring once. Sequencing was done on a sample of naive CD4+ T cells sorted from blood. The subset denotes: CD45RA+ positively selected. These receptors all come from a man between 25 and 39 years old in good health.

This clone has just one count. Other nucleotide sequences from this sample produce the same CDR3. The rearrangement links TRBV5-4 to TRBJ2-7; D may be TRBD2 (5 bases). Germline V gives CDR1 SGHNT, CDR2 YYREEE (reference sequence). The CDR3 sequence is 13 residues long. Trimming pared 2 bases from V and 0 bases from J, leaving 6 bases between. The CDR3: CASSLGSSYEQYF. CDR3 DNA sequence: TGTGCCAGCAGCTTAGGGAGCTCCTACGAGCAGTACTTC.

J is TRBJ2-3 and V is TRBV28; 8 bases align to TRBD1. CDR3 size: 14 residues. CDR1 is MDHEN and CDR2 is SYDVKM in the germline V gene. V dropped 10 bases and J dropped 2; count of bases not matched to a gene: 8. Here the CDR3 reads CATFRGPITDTQYF. Written as DNA, the CDR3 is TGTGCCACCTTCAGGGGGCCCATCACAGATACGCAGTATTTT. Looking up the rest from reference TRBV28 and TRBJ2-3 gives the full variable domain: DVKVTQSSRYLVKRTGEKVFLECVQDMDHENMFWYRQDPGLGLRLIYFSYDVKMKEKGDIPEGYSVSREKKERFSLILESASTNQTSMYLCATFRGPITDTQYFGPGTRLTVL.

This sequence joins TRBV6-1 and TRBJ2-2; D gene uncertain. CDR3 length: 12 residues. V was cut by 5 bases and J by 3 bases, with 4 bases left in between. The V gene's germline CDR1 is MNHNS and CDR2 SASEGT. The CDR3 sequence is CASSSYTGELFF. CDR3 nucleotides: TGTGCCAGCAGTTCCTACACCGGGGAGCTGTTTTTT.

This clone has just one count. The chain carries TRBV5-6 and TRBJ1-4, with D unresolved. Germline CDR1 SGHDT, CDR2 YYEEEE. V was trimmed by 4 bases and J by 4 bases, leaving 11 bases between them. The CDR3 loop spans 14 amino acids. The CDR3 reads CASSARVLNEKLFF. CDR3 DNA: TGTGCCAGCAGCGCGCGAGTTCTTAATGAAAAACTGTTTTTT.

J is TRBJ2-1 and V is TRBV27; 11 nucleotides match TRBD2. The length of the CDR3 is 15 residues. The V and J ends lost 6 bases and 7 bases, in that order; junction bases with no gene match: 8. CDR1 is MNHEY, CDR2 SMNVEV, per germline (reference sequence). The CDR3 DNA follows: TGTGCCAGCAGCCCTGGGACTAGCGGTAATAATGAGCAGTTCTTC. Protein product: CASSPGTSGNNEQFF.

The chain employs TRBV19 and TRBJ1-1; 8 nucleotides agree with TRBD1. Germline V gene sequence: CDR1 LNHDA, CDR2 SQIVND (reference sequence). CDR3 length: 16 residues. Germline trimming cut 3 bases from V and 1 base from J; bases unmatched to any gene: 7. CDR3 DNA sequence: TGTGCCAGTAGTATTGGGCCAGGGGGCTCGAACACTGAAGCTTTCTTT. Translation gives CASSIGPGGSNTEAFF.

This clone was found once. CDR3 protein: CASSLGSGTGNTEAFF. The DNA for the CDR3 is TGTGCCAGCAGCTTAGGCTCCGGGACAGGGAACACTGAAGCTTTCTTT. The V and J genes are TRBV13 and TRBJ1-1, with 8 positions matching TRBD1. The CDR3 consists of 16 residues. Germline values: CDR1 PRHDT, CDR2 FYEKMQ (reference sequence). V lost 0 bases, J lost 1 base, and 4 bases stayed unmatched.

The rearrangement joins TRBV19 to TRBJ2-4; 10 bases line up with TRBD1. This CDR3 contains 15 residues. V gave up 8 bases and J gave up 7 bases; unmatched junction bases: 11. Germline V lookup: CDR1 LNHDA, CDR2 SQIVND (reference sequence). In nucleotides, the CDR3 is TGTGCCAGTGGGAAGACAGGGGGCTTTGGGAACATTCAGTACTTC. Protein product: CASGKTGGFGNIQYF.

The rearrangement uses TRBV9 and TRBJ2-2; the match to TRBD1 covers 7 bases. The J segment lost 7 bases and the V segment lost 2 bases, leaving 14 bases of the junction unmatched. Germline V CDR1 and CDR2: SGDLS, YYNGEE. This CDR3 is built from 17 residues. CDR3 DNA sequence: TGTGCCAGCAGCGTTCCGGGACAGACGTTGGGGATCGGGGAGCTGTTTTTT. It codes for CASSVPGQTLGIGELFF.

V is TRBV18 and J is TRBJ2-5; no definite D call. The V gene's germline CDR1 is KGHSH and CDR2 LQKENI. The CDR3 contains 14 residues. V lost 0 bases to trimming and J lost 2 bases, with 7 bases between them. CDR3 DNA: TGTGCCAGCTCACCACCGATAAGTCAAGAGACCCAGTACTTC. Amino acids: CASSPPISQETQYF. Supplemented by reference TRBV18 and TRBJ2-5, the full variable domain reads NAGVMQNPRHLVRRRGQEARLRCSPMKGHSHVYWYRQLPEEGLKFMVYLQKENIIDESGMPKERFSAEFPKEGPSILRIQQVVRGDSAAYFCASSPPISQETQYFGPGTRLLVL.

The V gene is TRBV7-3, the J gene TRBJ1-1; D might be TRBD1 (5 bases). V gave up 5 bases and J gave up 3 bases, with 10 bases separating them. The CDR3 has 13 residues. Germline V CDR1 and CDR2: SGHTA, FQGTGA. The CDR3 region is CASSEDRYTEAFF. The CDR3 bases are TGTGCCAGCAGCGAAGACAGATACACTGAAGCTTTCTTT.

The V and J genes are TRBV29-1 and TRBJ2-7; 9 positions agree with TRBD2. The germline gives CDR1 SQVTM, CDR2 ANQGSEA. This CDR3 has 12 residues. V was pared by 7 bases and J by 5 bases, with 6 bases of the junction left unmatched. The CDR3 sequence: CSAGTSFDEQYF. CDR3 DNA: TGCAGCGCCGGGACTAGCTTTGACGAGCAGTACTTC.